This T cell receptor beta chain was identified in a study of blood T cell repertoires in COVID-19. Across 20 to 25 US areas, participants ranged in age from roughly 18 to 95 years. Categorization into cohorts depended on clinical history that participants reported. For recovered donors of Cohort 3, there were two negative PCRs, clearance, or symptom resolution. Data came from immunoSEQ multiplex PCR; TCRdb stores just in-frame clones and leaves some out. The table records 300,000 to 450,000 clones, more than 70% of them present only once. The specimen sequenced was PBMCs or T cells enriched from blood (not recorded which). This receptor was taken from a woman aged 18-29 years who had recovered from COVID-19.

CDR3 nucleotide sequence: TGTGCCAGCAGCCAAGAGGAGAGGGATGAGCAGTTCTTC. It codes for CASSQEERDEQFF. This chain uses TRBV3-1 (or the pseudogene TRBV3-2) with TRBJ2-1; D is possibly TRBD2 (5 bases). Trimming pared 0 bases from V and 8 bases from J, leaving 8 bases between. The CDR3 has 13 amino acids. CDR1 and CDR2 (germline): LGHDT, YNNKEL (reference sequence).